This T cell receptor beta chain was identified in a study of T-cell reconstitution after alpha-beta-depleted transplantation in children. This clonotype occurred a few times. Preparation of the TCRbeta library used unique molecular identifiers. Each CDR3 protein gets one entry after TCRdb re-called the PCR reads with MiXCR. Of roughly 350,000 distinct CDR3 sequences in the sample, 10% were seen once. This sequence was found in a human donor who donated a stem cell graft to a child with acute lymphoblastic leukemia. Sequenced material: PBMCs from the stem cell graft donor, taken from the stem cell graft.

The CDR3 protein is CSARHRGPVGAEQYF. The CDR3 nucleotides are TGCAGTGCTAGGCACAGGGGACCGGTTGGTGCGGAGCAGTACTTC. This sequence joins TRBV20-1 and TRBJ2-7, with 7 bases that match TRBD1. The CDR3 is 15 amino acids. CDR1 DFQATT and CDR2 SNEGSKA come from the germline V gene (reference sequence). V lost 3 bases and J lost 7; bases outside the gene matches: 15.